The clone carrying this T cell receptor (beta chain) occurred once. Antigen unknown. The authors ran a second PCR of 7 to 11 cycles using a sample-barcoded 5' primer and a J-beta primer mix. Each CDR3 protein is one row after TCRdb ran MiXCR on the 5' RACE reads. The sample lists approximately 1.5 million distinct CDR3 sequences, 42% occurring once. This entry belongs to a study of blood T cells in healthy people across ages. The study's findings and limits: More naive CD4+ cells and higher diversity were found in long-lived than in aged donors. A conclusive naive versus antigen-experienced comparison was prevented by the unsorted PBMCs.

The V end lost 1 base, the J end lost 3 bases, and 14 bases lay between the germline ends. Germline V gives CDR1 SGHKS, CDR2 YYEKEE (reference sequence). The CDR3 is made up of 15 amino acids. The receptor was isolated from a young woman in good health. Material for sequencing was blood. V usage is TRBV5-5 and J usage is TRBJ2-7, with D possibly matching TRBD2 (5 bases). CDR3 in amino acids: CASSLRVEVRYEQYF. CDR3 coding DNA: TGTGCCAGCAGCTTGCGGGTGGAGGTTCGCTACGAGCAGTACTTC.